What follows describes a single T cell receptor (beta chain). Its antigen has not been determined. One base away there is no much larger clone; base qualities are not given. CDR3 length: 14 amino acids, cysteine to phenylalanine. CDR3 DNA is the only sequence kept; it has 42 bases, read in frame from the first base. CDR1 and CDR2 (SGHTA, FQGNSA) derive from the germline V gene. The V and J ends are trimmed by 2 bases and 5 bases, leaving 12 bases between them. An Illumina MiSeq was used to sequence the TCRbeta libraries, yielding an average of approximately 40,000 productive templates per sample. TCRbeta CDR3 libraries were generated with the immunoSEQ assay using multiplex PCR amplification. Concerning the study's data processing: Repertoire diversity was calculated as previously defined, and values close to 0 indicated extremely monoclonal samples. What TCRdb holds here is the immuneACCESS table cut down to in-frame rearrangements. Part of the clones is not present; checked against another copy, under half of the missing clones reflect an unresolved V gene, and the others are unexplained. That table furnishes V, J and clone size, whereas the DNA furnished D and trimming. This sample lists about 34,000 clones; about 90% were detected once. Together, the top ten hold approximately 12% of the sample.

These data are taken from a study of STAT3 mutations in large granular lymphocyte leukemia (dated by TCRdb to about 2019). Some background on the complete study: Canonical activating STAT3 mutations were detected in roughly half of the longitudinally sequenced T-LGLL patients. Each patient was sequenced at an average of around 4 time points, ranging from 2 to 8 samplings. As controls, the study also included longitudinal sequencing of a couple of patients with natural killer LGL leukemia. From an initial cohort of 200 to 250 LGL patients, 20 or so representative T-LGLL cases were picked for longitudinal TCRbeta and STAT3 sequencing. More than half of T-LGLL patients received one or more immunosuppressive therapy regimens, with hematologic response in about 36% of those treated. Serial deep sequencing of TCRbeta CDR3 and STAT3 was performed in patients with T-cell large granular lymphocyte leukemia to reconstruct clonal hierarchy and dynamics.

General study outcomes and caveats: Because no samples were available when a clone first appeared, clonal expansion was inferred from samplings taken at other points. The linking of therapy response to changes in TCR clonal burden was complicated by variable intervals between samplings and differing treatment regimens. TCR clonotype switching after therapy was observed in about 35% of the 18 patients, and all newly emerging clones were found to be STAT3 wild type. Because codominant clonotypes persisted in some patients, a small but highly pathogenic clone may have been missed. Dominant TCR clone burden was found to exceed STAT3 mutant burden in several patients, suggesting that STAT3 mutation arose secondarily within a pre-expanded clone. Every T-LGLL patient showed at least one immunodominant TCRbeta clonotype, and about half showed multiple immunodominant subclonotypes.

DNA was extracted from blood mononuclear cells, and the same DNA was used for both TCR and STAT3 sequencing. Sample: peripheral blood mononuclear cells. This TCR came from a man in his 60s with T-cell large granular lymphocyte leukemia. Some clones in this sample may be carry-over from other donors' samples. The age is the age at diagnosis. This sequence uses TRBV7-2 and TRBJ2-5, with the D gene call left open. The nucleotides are TGTGCCAGCAGCTTACGGAAGGTGGAGGAGACCCAGTACTTC. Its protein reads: CASSLRKVEETQYF.